This paragraph reports one T cell receptor beta chain. The target antigen is unknown. Sequenced by immunoSEQ multiplex PCR; TCRdb stores in-frame clones only, minus some. The sample contains about 100,000 clones, 60% to 85% of which appear only once. This entry is derived from a study of Ad26.COV2.S vaccination and SARS-CoV-2 variants. Points from the study as a whole: A substantial breadth of spike-specific CD8+ and CD4+ T cell responses after vaccination has been reported.

CDR3 size: 16 residues. CDR1 and CDR2 from the germline V gene are MDHEN and SYDVKM. V trimming: 3 bases; J trimming: 4 bases; junction bases outside the gene matches: 8. Material: peripheral blood, obtained after recovery from COVID-19. The genes are TRBV28 and TRBJ1-5, with 8 positions matching TRBD1. This clonotype originated in a human donor who had recovered from COVID-19. The CDR3 region has the DNA TGTGCCAGCAGTTTGGACAGGGTTGCGGGAAATCAGCCCCAGCATTTT. Translated: CASSLDRVAGNQPQHF. Supplemented by reference TRBV28 and TRBJ1-5, the full variable domain reads DVKVTQSSRYLVKRTGEKVFLECVQDMDHENMFWYRQDPGLGLRLIYFSYDVKMKEKGDIPEGYSVSREKKERFSLILESASTNQTSMYLCASSLDRVAGNQPQHFGDGTRLSIL.